This is a list of T cell receptor beta chains from one sample in a study of response to subunit inactivated influenza vaccine. TCRdb reprocessed the RT-PCR reads via MiXCR and lists one record per CDR3 protein. The sample yields approximately 200,000 distinct CDR3 sequences, 13% to 15% seen once. Sequenced here: CD8+ T cells sorted from PBMCs, sampled approximately 5 days after vaccination. The source of these receptors is a man over 45 who received an inactivated influenza vaccine. Both conserved end residues are part of each CDR3. D genes are given only for firm matches. Size tells how often a clone was seen (once, few, many) or the class of an expanded clone, and some rows leave it out.

V gene	J gene	D gene	clone size	CDR3 DNA	CDR3 protein
TRBV7-9	TRBJ2-1	.	.	TGTGCCAGCAGCTTTGTCACCAGCTCCTACAATGAGCAGTTCTTC	CASSFVTSSYNEQFF
TRBV2	TRBJ2-3	.	.	TGTGCCAGCAGTGAATTCGGGGGGCTAAGCACAGATACGCAGTATTTT	CASSEFGGLSTDTQYF
TRBV5-1	TRBJ2-7	TRBD1	few	TGCGCCAGCAGCACGGGACAGTCGGAGCAGTACTTC	CASSTGQSEQYF
TRBV7-9	TRBJ2-6	.	few	TGTGCCAGCAGCTCCCCCCCCTCTGGGGCCAACGTCCTGACTTTC	CASSSPPSGANVLTF
TRBV11-2	TRBJ1-2	.	few	TGTGCCAGCAGCGAGACCTGGGGGTCTAACTATGGCTACACCTTC	CASSETWGSNYGYTF
TRBV7-6	TRBJ2-5	TRBD2	.	TGTGCCAGCAGCCAGACGGGCGGGAGGGCCGAGACCCAGTACTTC	CASSQTGGRAETQYF
TRBV9	TRBJ2-1	.	.	TGTGCCAGCAGCGCCCCTAGTGCCCCTTACAATGAGCAGTTCTTC	CASSAPSAPYNEQFF
TRBV5-3	TRBJ2-1	.	few	TGTGCCAGAAGCTTTTTGACTGAGCAGTTCTTC	CARSFLTEQFF
TRBV19	TRBJ1-1	.	few	TGTGCCAGTAGTAGGAGTGTCCCGGACACTGAAGCTTTCTTT	CASSRSVPDTEAFF
TRBV9	TRBJ2-1	TRBD1	few	TGTGCCAGCAGCGATCTCGGGACAGGGGTTAGCAATGAGCAGTTCTTC	CASSDLGTGVSNEQFF
TRBV12-3/TRBV12-4	TRBJ2-2	TRBD2	many	TGTGCCAGCAGTCGGACTAGTCCCGGGGAGCTGTTTTTT	CASSRTSPGELFF
TRBV4-3	TRBJ2-7	.	few	TGCGCCAGCAGCCAAGACGGCGGCGAGCAGTACTTC	CASSQDGGEQYF
TRBV24-1	TRBJ2-5	.	few	TGTGCCACCAGTGATTCGCTAGATCGGGAGACCCAGTACTTC	CATSDSLDRETQYF
TRBV16	TRBJ2-1	TRBD2	.	TGTGCCAGCAGCCAGTCGGGACTAGCGGGGGGACATGAGCAGTTCTTC	CASSQSGLAGGHEQFF
TRBV20-1	TRBJ2-7	TRBD2	.	TGCAGTGCTACTAGCGGGAGGGCCTACGAGCAGTACTTC	CSATSGRAYEQYF
TRBV12-3/TRBV12-4	TRBJ1-1	TRBD1	.	TGTGCCAGTTACCTCCGGGACAGGGAACTTGCTTTCTTT	CASYLRDRELAFF
TRBV28	TRBJ1-1	.	.	TGTGCCAGCAGTTTATTCAGGGCGGGTAGCACTGAAGCTTTCTTT	CASSLFRAGSTEAFF
TRBV3-1	TRBJ2-5	.	.	TGTGCCAGCAGCCAAGTCGTATCGGACGGGTTGTACCAAGAGACCCAGTACTTC	CASSQVVSDGLYQETQYF
TRBV5-6	TRBJ2-1	.	.	TGTGCCAGCAGCTTGGCCGGACATATCTACAATGAGCAGTTCTTC	CASSLAGHIYNEQFF
TRBV7-9	TRBJ2-1	.	few	TGTGCCAGCAGCCCAAACCAGGGTGGCTCCTACAATGAGCAGTTCTTC	CASSPNQGGSYNEQFF
TRBV7-2	TRBJ2-1	TRBD2	.	TGTGCCAGCAGCAGGGCCCTTATAGCGGGTCCATACAATGAGCAGTTCTTC	CASSRALIAGPYNEQFF
TRBV12-3/TRBV12-4	TRBJ2-3	TRBD1	few	TGTGCCAGCAGAGATCCCGGACAGGGTTCAGATACGCAGTATTTT	CASRDPGQGSDTQYF
TRBV9	TRBJ2-1	TRBD2	few	TGTGCCAGCAGCGAGGTTGGCGGGAGGGCGGATGAGCAGTTCTTC	CASSEVGGRADEQFF
TRBV3-1	TRBJ2-1	.	.	TGTGCCAGCAGCCAAGATGAGCGGGCGGGTGATGAGCAGTTCTTC	CASSQDERAGDEQFF
TRBV10-3	TRBJ2-7	.	.	TGTGCCATCAGTGAGTTGGAGCGGACACCGTCTGAGCAGTACTTC	CAISELERTPSEQYF
TRBV20-1	TRBJ2-7	TRBD1	few	TGCAGTGCCAAGGAAGGTACGACAGGGACCTACGAGCAGTACTTC	CSAKEGTTGTYEQYF
TRBV15	TRBJ1-6	.	.	TGTGCCACCAGCAACACAAATTCACCCCTCCACTTT	CATSNTNSPLHF
TRBV12-3/TRBV12-4	TRBJ1-1	TRBD1	few	TGTGCCAGCACCATCAGGGGGAGAACTGAAGCTTTCTTT	CASTIRGRTEAFF
TRBV4-1	TRBJ2-1	.	.	TGCGCCAGCAGCGAGTCGGGGCGGGGATGGGCCTTCTTC	CASSESGRGWAFF
TRBV12-3/TRBV12-4	TRBJ2-5	.	.	TGTGCCAGCTCACTCCCAGGAAAGACCCAGTACTTC	CASSLPGKTQYF
TRBV12-3/TRBV12-4	TRBJ2-5	.	few	TGTGCCAGCAGCCCCCAACGGGGGCCGCGAGGGGAGACCCAGTACTTC	CASSPQRGPRGETQYF
TRBV2	TRBJ2-2	.	few	TGTGCCAGCAGTGATCCTCCCGACAGGAACACCGGGGAGCTGTTTTTT	CASSDPPDRNTGELFF
TRBV3-1	TRBJ2-7	TRBD1	.	TGTGCCAGCAGCCAAGGACAGGGTTTAGACGAGCAGTACTTC	CASSQGQGLDEQYF
TRBV28	TRBJ2-7	.	few	TGTGCCAGCCGTCAGGGGTCATGGTACGAGCAGTACTTC	CASRQGSWYEQYF
TRBV14	TRBJ2-3	TRBD2	few	TGTGCCAGCAGCCAAGACGCTAGCGGGAGTGTCGGTACGCAGTATTTT	CASSQDASGSVGTQYF
TRBV20-1	TRBJ2-7	TRBD1	few	TGCAGTGCTCCGCCTCTGGACAGGCCCCACGAGCAGTACTTC	CSAPPLDRPHEQYF
TRBV12-3/TRBV12-4	TRBJ2-1	TRBD2	few	TGTGCCAGCAGCGCGTCCCTGGGGGGGAACAATGAGCAGTTCTTC	CASSASLGGNNEQFF